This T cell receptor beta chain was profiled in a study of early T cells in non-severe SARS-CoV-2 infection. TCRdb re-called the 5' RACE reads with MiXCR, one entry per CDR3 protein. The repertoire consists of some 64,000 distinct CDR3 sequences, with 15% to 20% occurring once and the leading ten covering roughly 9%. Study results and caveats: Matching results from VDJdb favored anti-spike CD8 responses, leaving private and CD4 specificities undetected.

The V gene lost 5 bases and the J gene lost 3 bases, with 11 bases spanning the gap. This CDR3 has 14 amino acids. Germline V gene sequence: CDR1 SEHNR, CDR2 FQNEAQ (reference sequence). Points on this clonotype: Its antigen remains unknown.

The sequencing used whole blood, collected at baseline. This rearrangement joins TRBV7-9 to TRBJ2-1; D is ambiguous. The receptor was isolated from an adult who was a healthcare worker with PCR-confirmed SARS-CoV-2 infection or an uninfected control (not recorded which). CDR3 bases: TGTGCCAGCAGCCCGCTGGAGAACTACAATGAGCAGTTCTTC. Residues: CASSPLENYNEQFF. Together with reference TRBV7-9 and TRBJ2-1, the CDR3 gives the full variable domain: DTGVSQNPRHKITKRGQNVTFRCDPISEHNRLYWYRQTLGQGPEFLTYFQNEAQLEKSRLLSDRFSAERPKGSFSTLEIQRTEQGDSAMYLCASSPLENYNEQFFGPGTRLTVL.